The source of this TCR beta chain is a study of blood T cell repertoires in COVID-19 (dated by TCRdb to between 2020 and 2021). A note on the overall study: Samples covering the acute and convalescent phases of COVID-19 were provided by collaborators in the United States, Italy and Spain. The prospective study material was composed of cDNA or gDNA derived from T cells, B-cell-depleted T cells, or PBMCs. The dataset comprised deeply sampled blood TCRbeta repertoires from subjects exposed to, actively infected with, or recovered from COVID-19. The repertoires were made available in a free public database intended to serve as a resource for research on the immune response to SARS-CoV-2. Samples were obtained from the ongoing ImmuneRACE study (first 160 participants) and from some 1,300 subjects provided by 6 global collaborators. The sample metadata nearly always contained a de-identified subject ID, COVID-19 status, age in years and sex. HLA class I and class II types, where available, came from metadata supplied by the sample provider rather than from assay-based typing.

The germline V gene encodes CDR1 SQVTM and CDR2 ANQGSEA. Compared with germline, V lacks 7 bases and J lacks 3 bases; bases without a gene match: 8. From the cysteine up to the phenylalanine, the CDR3 has a length of 13 residues. The CDR3 DNA has 39 bases and is translated from base 1. The immunoSEQ Assay, a bias-controlled multiplex PCR, was used to amplify TCRbeta CDR3 regions from genomic DNA. In the source study's methods: The number of nucleated cells in each sample was estimated by amplification of reference gene primers within the assay. To quantify the absolute abundance of each unique TCRbeta CDR3 rearrangement, sequence reads were collapsed and filtered. For each sample, productive Simpson clonality was calculated as the square root of Simpson's diversity index over productive rearrangements. Here the immuneACCESS table is served through TCRdb, limited to in-frame sequences with V and J called. Missing clones are a known gap in these copies; in checked studies unresolved V genes cover under half, and the rest lacks a known reason. V, J and clone size derive from that table, while D and trimming were established from the DNA sequence. This sample gives about 69,000 clones in total; 75% to 80% of them show up just once. Around 47% of the sample belongs to the ten largest clones.

On this clone itself: Its antigen is not yet known. Base qualities were left out, and no much larger clone turns up one base away.

Results the study describes overall, beyond this receptor: How much clinical and demographic metadata was included differed by source and by participant, and the metadata was provided uncurated.

The collaborating institutions used their own protocols to collect whole blood in K2EDTA tubes. For TCRbeta analysis, collaborator samples were shipped as frozen whole blood, as isolated PBMCs, or as DNA extracted from either sample type. The chain links TRBV29-1 with TRBJ1-1, with 7 central nucleotides matching TRBD1. This clonotype originated in a human donor in a cohort sampled during active COVID-19. Sequenced input: peripheral blood. Here the CDR3 is given as CSARTQGDTEAFF. The sequenced DNA: TGCAGCGCACGGACCCAGGGGGACACTGAAGCTTTCTTT. Beyond the CDR3, the reference TRBV29-1 and TRBJ1-1 genes provide the residues; the full variable domain reads: SAVISQKPSRDICQRGTSLTIQCQVDSQVTMMFWYRQQPGQSLTLIATANQGSEATYESGFVIDKFPISRPNLTFSTLTVSNMSPEDSSIYLCSARTQGDTEAFFGQGTRLTVV.